A selection of T cell receptor beta chains follows, all from one sample in a study of cytomegalovirus exposure and HLA in healthy donors. Sequencing used immunoSEQ multiplex PCR; TCRdb keeps in-frame clones, though not all of them. The repertoire holds around 110,000 clones, 75% seen once, with roughly 1.6% in the top ten. Specimen: PBMCs. The receptor source for this set is a woman between 18 and 29 years old in good health and CMV-seronegative. The CDR3 runs from the conserved cysteine through the conserved F or W. The D gene is left open where the match is weak. Rows give clone size only sometimes, using once, few, many, or a class for an expanded clone.

abundance | len | j_gene | d_gene | v_gene | CDR3nt | CDR3aa
- | 14 | TRBJ1-6 | TRBD1 | TRBV19 | TGTGCCAGTAGGGGGACAGGGGTCAATTCACCCCTCCACTTT | CASRGTGVNSPLHF
- | 16 | TRBJ1-2 | TRBD1 | TRBV2 | TGTGCCAGCAGTGACGGACAGGGCCCCTTTGTGTACGGCTACACCTTC | CASSDGQGPFVYGYTF
once | 13 | TRBJ2-7 | - | TRBV29-1 | TGCAGCGTTGAATGGCAGGCCATGGGCGAGCAGTACTTC | CSVEWQAMGEQYF
- | 15 | TRBJ1-6 | - | TRBV15 | TGTGCCACCAGCAGAGATTTTGGACAGAATTCACCCCTCCACTTT | CATSRDFGQNSPLHF
- | 16 | TRBJ2-3 | TRBD2 | TRBV5-1 | TGCGCCAGCAGCTTGGGCTCTAGCGGGGGGGCAGATACGCAGTATTTT | CASSLGSSGGADTQYF
- | 15 | TRBJ2-1 | - | TRBV7-9 | TGTGCCAGCAGCTTATCTACAGGATCCCTCAATGAGCAGTTCTTC | CASSLSTGSLNEQFF
- | 13 | TRBJ2-7 | - | TRBV6-1 | TGTGCCAGCGAGGGTACGCGATCCTACGAGCAGTACTTC | CASEGTRSYEQYF
- | 15 | TRBJ1-5 | TRBD1 | TRBV2 | TGTGCCAGCAGTCGGACAGGGGATAACAATCAGCCCCAGCATTTT | CASSRTGDNNQPQHF
- | 18 | TRBJ1-4 | TRBD1 | TRBV4-2 | TGTGCCAGCAGCCGGGGGGGACAGGGGGCCCTTAGAAGTGAAAAACTGTTTTTT | CASSRGGQGALRSEKLFF
- | 16 | TRBJ2-3 | TRBD2 | TRBV15 | TGTGCCACCAGCAGAGATCTGGCTAGCGGTACAGATACGCAGTATTTT | CATSRDLASGTDTQYF
- | 15 | TRBJ1-1 | - | TRBV5-4 | TGTGCCAGCAGCGCCGGGGGGGGGTCGAACACTGAAGCTTTCTTT | CASSAGGGSNTEAFF
- | 14 | TRBJ1-2 | TRBD1 | TRBV5-6 | TGTGCCAGCAGCATTGGACAGGGGGGCTATGGCTACACCTTC | CASSIGQGGYGYTF
- | 15 | TRBJ1-4 | - | TRBV7-8 | TGTGCCAGCGCCCGGAGATCCACATCTAATGAAAAACTGTTTTTT | CASARRSTSNEKLFF
- | 14 | TRBJ1-4 | - | TRBV9 | TGTGCCAGCAGCGTAGGCAGGCGGGATGAAAAACTGTTTTTT | CASSVGRRDEKLFF